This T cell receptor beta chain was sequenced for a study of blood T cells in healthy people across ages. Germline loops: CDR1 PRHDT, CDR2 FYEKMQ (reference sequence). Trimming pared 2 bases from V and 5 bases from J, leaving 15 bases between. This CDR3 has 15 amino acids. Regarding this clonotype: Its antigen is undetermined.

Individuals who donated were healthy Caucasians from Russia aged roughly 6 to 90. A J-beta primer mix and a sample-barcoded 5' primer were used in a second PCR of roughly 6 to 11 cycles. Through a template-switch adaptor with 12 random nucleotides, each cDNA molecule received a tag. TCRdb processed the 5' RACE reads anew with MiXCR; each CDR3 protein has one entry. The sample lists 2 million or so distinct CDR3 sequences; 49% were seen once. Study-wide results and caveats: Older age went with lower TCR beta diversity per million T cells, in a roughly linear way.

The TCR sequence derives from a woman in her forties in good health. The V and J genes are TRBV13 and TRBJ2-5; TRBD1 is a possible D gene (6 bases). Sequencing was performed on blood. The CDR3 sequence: CASSLTSRGWETQYF. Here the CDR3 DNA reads TGTGCCAGCAGCTTAACCTCCAGGGGATGGGAGACCCAGTACTTC.